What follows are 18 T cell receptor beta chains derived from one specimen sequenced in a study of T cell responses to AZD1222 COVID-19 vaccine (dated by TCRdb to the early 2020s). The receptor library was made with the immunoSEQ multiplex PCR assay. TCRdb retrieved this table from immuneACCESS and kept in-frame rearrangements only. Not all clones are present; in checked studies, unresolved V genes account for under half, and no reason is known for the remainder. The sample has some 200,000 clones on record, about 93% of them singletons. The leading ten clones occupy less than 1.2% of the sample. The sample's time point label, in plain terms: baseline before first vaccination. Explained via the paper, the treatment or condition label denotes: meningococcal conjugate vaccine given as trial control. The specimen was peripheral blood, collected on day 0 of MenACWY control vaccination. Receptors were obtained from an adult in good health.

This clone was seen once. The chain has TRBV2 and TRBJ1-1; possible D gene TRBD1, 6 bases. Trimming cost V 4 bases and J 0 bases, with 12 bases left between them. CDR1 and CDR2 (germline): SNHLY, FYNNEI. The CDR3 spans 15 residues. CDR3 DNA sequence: TGTGCCAGCAGTGTCGGACAGCTCATGAACACTGAAGCTTTCTTT. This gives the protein CASSVGQLMNTEAFF.

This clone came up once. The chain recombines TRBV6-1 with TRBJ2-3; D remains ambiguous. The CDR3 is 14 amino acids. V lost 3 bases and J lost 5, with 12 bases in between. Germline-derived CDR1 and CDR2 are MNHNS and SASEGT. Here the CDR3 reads CASSDMWSGDTQYF. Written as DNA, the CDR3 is TGTGCCAGCAGTGATATGTGGAGTGGAGATACGCAGTATTTT.

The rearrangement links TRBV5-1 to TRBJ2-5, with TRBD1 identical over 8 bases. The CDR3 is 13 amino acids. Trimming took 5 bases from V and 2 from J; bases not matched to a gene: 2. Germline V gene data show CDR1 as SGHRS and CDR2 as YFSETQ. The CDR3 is CASRTGAQETQYF. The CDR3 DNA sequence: TGCGCCAGCAGGACAGGGGCTCAAGAGACCCAGTACTTC.

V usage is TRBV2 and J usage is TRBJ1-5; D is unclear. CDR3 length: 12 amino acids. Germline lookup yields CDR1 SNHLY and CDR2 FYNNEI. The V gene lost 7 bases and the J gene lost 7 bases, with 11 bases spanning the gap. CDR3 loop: CASTREHQPQHF. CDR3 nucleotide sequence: TGTGCCAGCACGAGGGAACACCAGCCCCAGCATTTT.

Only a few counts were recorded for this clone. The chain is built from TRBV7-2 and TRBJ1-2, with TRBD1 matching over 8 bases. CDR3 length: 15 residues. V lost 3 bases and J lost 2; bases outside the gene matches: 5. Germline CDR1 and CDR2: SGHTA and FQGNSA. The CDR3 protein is CASSFKGQANYGYTF. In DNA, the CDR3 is TGTGCCAGCAGCTTCAAGGGACAGGCAAACTATGGCTACACCTTC.

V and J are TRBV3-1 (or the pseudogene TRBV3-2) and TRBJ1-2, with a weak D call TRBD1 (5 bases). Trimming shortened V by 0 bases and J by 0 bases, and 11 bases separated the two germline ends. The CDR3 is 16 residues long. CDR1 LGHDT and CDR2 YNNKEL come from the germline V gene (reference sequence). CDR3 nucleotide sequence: TGTGCCAGCAGCCAAGATTGGGGGTCTTCTAACTATGGCTACACCTTC. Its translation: CASSQDWGSSNYGYTF.

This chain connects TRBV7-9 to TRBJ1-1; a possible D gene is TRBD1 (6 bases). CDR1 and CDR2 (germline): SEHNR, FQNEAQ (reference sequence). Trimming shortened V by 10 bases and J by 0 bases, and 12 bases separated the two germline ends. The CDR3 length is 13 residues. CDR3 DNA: TGTGCCACTGGGGGGGACATGAACACTGAAGCTTTCTTT. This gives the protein CATGGDMNTEAFF.

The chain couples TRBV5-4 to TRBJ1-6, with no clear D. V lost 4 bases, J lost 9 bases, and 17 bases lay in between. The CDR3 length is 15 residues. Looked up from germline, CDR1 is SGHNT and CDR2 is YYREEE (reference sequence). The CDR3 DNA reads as TGTGCCAGCAGCGGAAACGCGGCCCAAGGTTCACCCCTCCACTTT. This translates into CASSGNAAQGSPLHF. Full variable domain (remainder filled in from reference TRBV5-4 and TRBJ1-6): ETGVTQSPTHLIKTRGQQVTLRCSSQSGHNTVSWYQQALGQGPQFIFQYYREEENGRGNFPPRFSGLQFPNYSSELNVNALELDDSALYLCASSGNAAQGSPLHFGNGTRLTVT.

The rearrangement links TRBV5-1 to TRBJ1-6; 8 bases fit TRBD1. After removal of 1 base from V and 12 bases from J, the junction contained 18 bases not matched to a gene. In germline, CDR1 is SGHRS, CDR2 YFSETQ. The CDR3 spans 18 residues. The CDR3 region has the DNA TGCGCCAGCAGCTTGCGCCTCGGACAGGGCGCCCTTAAGGGACCCCTCCACTTT. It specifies CASSLRLGQGALKGPLHF.

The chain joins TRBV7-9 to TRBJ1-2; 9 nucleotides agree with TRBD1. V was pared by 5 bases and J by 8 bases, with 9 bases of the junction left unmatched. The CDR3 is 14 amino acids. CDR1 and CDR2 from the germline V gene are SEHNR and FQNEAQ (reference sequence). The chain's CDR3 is CASSALQGAIGYTF. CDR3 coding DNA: TGTGCCAGCAGCGCGCTACAGGGGGCTATCGGCTACACCTTC. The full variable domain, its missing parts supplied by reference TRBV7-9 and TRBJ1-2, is DTGVSQNPRHKITKRGQNVTFRCDPISEHNRLYWYRQTLGQGPEFLTYFQNEAQLEKSRLLSDRFSAERPKGSFSTLEIQRTEQGDSAMYLCASSALQGAIGYTFGSGTRLTVV.

CDR3 amino acids: CASSQDRYQPQHF. Written as DNA, the CDR3 is TGTGCCAGCAGTCAGGACAGATATCAGCCCCAGCATTTT. The chain has TRBV3-1 (or the pseudogene TRBV3-2) and TRBJ1-5; D possibly corresponds to TRBD1 (6 bases). The V gene lost 6 bases and the J gene lost 5 bases, with 11 bases spanning the gap. CDR1 LGHDT and CDR2 YNNKEL come from the germline V gene (reference sequence). This CDR3 is built from 13 residues.

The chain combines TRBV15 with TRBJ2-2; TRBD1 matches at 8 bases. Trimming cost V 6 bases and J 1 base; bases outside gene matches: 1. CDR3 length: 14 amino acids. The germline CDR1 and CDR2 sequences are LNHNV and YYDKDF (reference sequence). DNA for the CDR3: TGTGCCACCAGAGGGACAGGGAACACCGGGGAGCTGTTTTTT. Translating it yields CATRGTGNTGELFF.

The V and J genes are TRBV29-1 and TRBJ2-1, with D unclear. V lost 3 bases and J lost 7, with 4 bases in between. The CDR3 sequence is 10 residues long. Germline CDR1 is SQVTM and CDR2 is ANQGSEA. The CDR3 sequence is CSVDKNEQFF. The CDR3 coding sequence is TGCAGCGTTGATAAGAATGAGCAGTTCTTC.

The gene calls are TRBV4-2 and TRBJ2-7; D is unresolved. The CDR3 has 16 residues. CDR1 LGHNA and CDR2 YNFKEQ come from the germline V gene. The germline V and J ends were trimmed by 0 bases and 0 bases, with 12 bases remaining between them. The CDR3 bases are TGTGCCAGCAGCCAAGAATCCAGCGCCAGCTCCTACGAGCAGTACTTC. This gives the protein CASSQESSASSYEQYF.

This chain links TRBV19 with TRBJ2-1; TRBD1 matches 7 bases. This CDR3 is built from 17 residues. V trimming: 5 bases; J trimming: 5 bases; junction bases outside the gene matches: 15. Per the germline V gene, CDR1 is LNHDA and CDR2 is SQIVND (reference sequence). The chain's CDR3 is CASSYPFTGVLNNEQFF. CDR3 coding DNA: TGTGCCAGTAGTTATCCATTCACAGGGGTCCTCAACAATGAGCAGTTCTTC.

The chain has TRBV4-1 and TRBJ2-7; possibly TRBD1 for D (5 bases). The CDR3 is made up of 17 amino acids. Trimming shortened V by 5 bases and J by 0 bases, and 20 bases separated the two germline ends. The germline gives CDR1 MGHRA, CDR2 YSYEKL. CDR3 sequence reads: CASSDKHRRGSSYEQYF. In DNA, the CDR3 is TGCGCCAGCAGCGACAAACATAGAAGGGGTAGCTCCTACGAGCAGTACTTC.

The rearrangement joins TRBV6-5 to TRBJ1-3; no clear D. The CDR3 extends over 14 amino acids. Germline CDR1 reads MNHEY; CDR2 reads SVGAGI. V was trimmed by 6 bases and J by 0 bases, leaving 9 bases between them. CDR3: CASRRGGSGNTIYF. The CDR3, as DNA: TGTGCCAGCAGACGAGGAGGCTCTGGAAACACCATATATTTT.

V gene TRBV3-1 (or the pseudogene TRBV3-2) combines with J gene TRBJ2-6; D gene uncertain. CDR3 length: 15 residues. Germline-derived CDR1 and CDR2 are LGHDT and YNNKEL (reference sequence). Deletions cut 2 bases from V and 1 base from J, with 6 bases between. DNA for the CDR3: TGTGCCAGCAGCCAACAGGTATCTGGGGCCAACGTCCTGACTTTC. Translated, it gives CASSQQVSGANVLTF.